The clone carrying this TCR beta chain has more than one count but fewer than ten. Its specificity is unknown. This sample was included in a study of Graves' ophthalmopathy and Graves' hyperthyroidism. V was cut by 2 bases and J by 7 bases, with 15 bases left in between. The length of the CDR3 is 14 residues. CDR1 is MNHEY, CDR2 SVGAGI, per germline. Included hyperthyroidism patients were aged 18 to 65 and newly diagnosed (under 2 months' duration). Certain patients were not enrolled. These were patients with other autoimmune diseases, uncontrolled infections, pregnancy or lactation. The evidence that diagnosis relied on was clinical symptoms, serum thyroxine, TRAb, thyroid ultrasound and orbital computed tomography. Study results and caveats: Distinction of ophthalmopathy from stable hyperthyroidism by a 13-signature model reached approximately 88% sensitivity and more than 65% specificity.

The authors amplified TCR beta CDR3 regions from RNA transcripts. In the first round, RT-PCR was carried out with HTBI primers, and a multiplex PCR formed the second round. A single record per CDR3 protein comes from TCRdb applying MiXCR to the multiplex PCR reads. The sample contains under 800,000 distinct CDR3 sequences, 20% to 25% of which appear only once. The receptor comes from a woman between 18 and 30 years old with stable Graves' hyperthyroidism. Some clones in this sample may be carry-over from other donors' samples. The chain has TRBV6-5 and TRBJ2-7, with D perhaps TRBD2 (6 bases). The sequencing input was peripheral blood. The CDR3 loop is CASSYVGSAGEQYF. The DNA for the CDR3 is TGTGCCAGCAGTTACGTCGGGAGTGCGGGAGAGCAGTACTTC.